This TCR beta chain came from a study of T-cell memory formation after mild COVID-19. The wider study: TCR clustering was largely donor specific. The study, taken as a whole, reports: Whether day 37 second-wave clones are SARS-CoV-2-specific was not confirmed. Day 15 to 85 contracting clones showed balanced CD4/CD8; day 15 to 37 expanders favored CD4+. Largely, contracting CD4+ clones fell within CM and EM, and contracting CD8+ clones within EMRA.

TCRdb called the 5' RACE reads again in MiXCR, with one record for every CDR3 protein. The data contain approximately 180,000 distinct CDR3 sequences, about a sixth of them singletons. CDR1 is SGHRS and CDR2 is YFSETQ in the germline V gene. V dropped 0 bases and J dropped 5; count of bases not matched to a gene: 7. The CDR3 is 15 amino acids. This clonotype has a handful of counts. Its specificity is unknown. This TCR derives from an adult woman who had mild COVID-19 (a few samples of this study predate the infection). Cell type and time point are not known. V usage is TRBV5-1 and J usage is TRBJ2-7; TRBD2 aligns across 8 bases. Specimen: PBMCs or a T cell subset sorted from them (not recorded which). CDR3 in amino acids: CASSLDQAGVHEQYF. The CDR3 nucleotides are TGCGCCAGCAGCTTGGATCAAGCGGGAGTACACGAGCAGTACTTC.